These T cell receptor beta chains were read from a single sample in a study of T-cell memory formation after mild COVID-19. In TCRdb, the 5' RACE reads were re-called with MiXCR into one record per CDR3 protein. Of some 260,000 distinct CDR3 sequences in the sample, less than 20% were seen once. The sequenced sample was PBMCs or a T cell subset sorted from them (not recorded which). All receptors come from a man aged 18 to 29 who had mild COVID-19 (a few samples of this study predate the infection). Cell type and time point are not known. The CDR3 runs from the conserved cysteine through the conserved F or W. The D gene is left open where the match is weak. Not all rows give a size; the values are once, few, many and, for expanded clones, a class.

v_call	j_call	clone_size	d_call	cdr3_aa
TRBV18	TRBJ2-5	.	TRBD1	CASSPRQGLETQYF
TRBV7-6	TRBJ2-2	many	TRBD1	CASSLGQGGSTGELFF
TRBV20-1	TRBJ2-1	few	.	CSARHPFEGGDYNEQFF
TRBV10-2	TRBJ2-3	.	TRBD2	CASSPAPGLAGGTDTQYF
TRBV4-3	TRBJ1-1	few	TRBD1	CASSHRDRVNTEAFF
TRBV10-3	TRBJ1-2	few	TRBD1	CAISPGTGMAATF
TRBV7-2	TRBJ2-1	.	TRBD2	CASSDAVAGGVSSYNEQFF
TRBV12-3/TRBV12-4	TRBJ1-5	few	.	CASSLGHREPRQPQHF
TRBV7-3	TRBJ2-7	many	TRBD2	CASSSGTSGQRYF
TRBV4-1	TRBJ1-2	few	.	CASSQEGLDGYTF
TRBV6-6	TRBJ1-1	many	.	CASKDRTQLMNTEAFF
TRBV6-5	TRBJ1-1	.	TRBD1	CASSYARDSSSPLGAFF
TRBV6-1	TRBJ2-2	.	.	CAAKVPNTGELFF
TRBV4-3	TRBJ2-3	.	TRBD2	CASSSGVLAGGLDTQYF
TRBV11-2	TRBJ1-1	few	TRBD1	CASSSQGVTEAFF
TRBV12-3/TRBV12-4	TRBJ1-2	few	.	CASSGQSNYGYTF
TRBV6-2/TRBV6-3	TRBJ2-7	.	.	CASQGGLLSYEQYF
TRBV4-2	TRBJ2-5	.	.	CASSQGETGGQETQYF
TRBV12-3/TRBV12-4	TRBJ2-2	few	.	CASSWTANTGELFF
TRBV4-1	TRBJ1-2	.	TRBD1	CASSHGPGTGGFYGYTF
TRBV7-2	TRBJ1-4	few	TRBD1	CASSPDQGGGKLFF
TRBV4-1	TRBJ1-2	.	TRBD1	CASSLGTADGYTF
TRBV5-1	TRBJ2-3	few	TRBD2	CASSWDLRTSGDTQYF
TRBV12-3/TRBV12-4	TRBJ1-1	.	.	CASSGRGGTNTEAFF
TRBV6-6	TRBJ2-2	.	.	CASSYSRTVNTGELFF
TRBV7-2	TRBJ1-1	.	TRBD1	CASSLVRGQGTEAFF
TRBV5-5	TRBJ2-1	few	TRBD1	CASSLVQGAYNEQFF
TRBV7-8	TRBJ1-2	.	.	CASSLGWGTNYGYTF
TRBV4-1	TRBJ2-4	few	.	CASSQAENIQYF
TRBV7-9	TRBJ1-2	few	.	CASSLQGSGYTF
TRBV7-2	TRBJ2-5	.	.	CASSLELRGVQYF
TRBV7-9	TRBJ2-4	few	.	CASSLGSGSKNIQYF
TRBV18	TRBJ2-3	few	.	CASSPLSDTQYF
TRBV3-1	TRBJ1-1	.	.	CASSQGRGLAFF
TRBV20-1	TRBJ1-6	.	.	CSARDRGQSSYNSPLHF
TRBV20-1	TRBJ2-5	.	TRBD1	CSARTQGQETQYF
TRBV12-3/TRBV12-4	TRBJ2-3	.	.	CASRNTDTQYF
TRBV28	TRBJ2-7	few	.	CASSLNPPYEQYF
TRBV10-3	TRBJ2-1	many	TRBD1	CAISAQGDDEQFF
TRBV7-2	TRBJ2-3	.	.	CASSYFRDTQYF
TRBV5-1	TRBJ2-5	few	.	CASSLDGRGQETQYF
TRBV7-2	TRBJ2-1	.	.	CASSFVGGGGSYNEQFF
TRBV27	TRBJ2-4	few	.	CASPMSAKNIQYF
TRBV6-5	TRBJ1-2	few	.	CASRGVVRGYTF
TRBV4-2	TRBJ2-1	few	.	CASSTLHTGTYYNEQFF
TRBV7-2	TRBJ2-1	many	.	CASSTPRPYNEQFF
TRBV5-1	TRBJ2-5	.	TRBD1	CASGRDRDETQYF
TRBV7-8	TRBJ1-5	few	.	CASSLAREGQPQHF
TRBV28	TRBJ1-5	.	.	CASSSGAQHQPQHF
TRBV20-1	TRBJ1-5	.	.	CSARDSVEHQHF
TRBV9	TRBJ2-1	.	TRBD2	CASSVGGEGSYNEQFF
TRBV6-5	TRBJ1-5	few	.	CASRKDGGGEGLDQPQHF
TRBV28	TRBJ1-2	.	.	CASSLSTYGYTF